A single sample gave rise to the 28 T cell receptor beta chains below, sequenced in a study of blood T cell repertoires in COVID-19. Profiling relied on immunoSEQ multiplex PCR, and the TCRdb table lists in-frame clones only, not all of them. The sample yields roughly 300,000 clones, 87% seen once. Source material: peripheral blood. The source is a woman between 45 and 65 years old who had recovered from COVID-19.

The chain recombines TRBV5-6 with TRBJ2-1, with TRBD1 as a possible D gene (5 bases). This CDR3 is 14 amino acids long. Germline V gene data show CDR1 as SGHDT and CDR2 as YYEEEE. With 1 base removed from V and 4 bases from J, the gap between germline ends came to 9 bases. The CDR3 nucleotides read TGTGCCAGCAGCTTGCCAGGGCGTTACAATGAGCAGTTCTTC. Its protein product is CASSLPGRYNEQFF.

The rearrangement joins TRBV19 to TRBJ1-6; 7 positions agree with TRBD1. The junction had 5 bases not matched to a gene; V was cut back by 0 bases and J by 6 bases. The CDR3 totals 16 residues. Germline V gives CDR1 LNHDA, CDR2 SQIVND (reference sequence). CDR3 bases: TGTGCCAGTAGTATAGATCCGGACAGGCCTAATTCACCCCTCCACTTT. Encoded protein: CASSIDPDRPNSPLHF.

The genes are TRBV7-2 and TRBJ1-2, with 8 bases that match TRBD1. J gave up 1 base and V 3 bases, and 4 bases lay outside the gene matches. CDR3 length: 15 residues. In germline, CDR1 is SGHTA, CDR2 FQGNSA. The CDR3 region is CASSLSGGNNYGYTF. The CDR3 DNA reads as TGTGCCAGCAGCTTGTCAGGGGGCAATAACTATGGCTACACCTTC. Full variable domain (missing parts from reference TRBV7-2 and TRBJ1-2): GAGVSQSPSNKVTEKGKDVELRCDPISGHTALYWYRQSLGQGLEFLIYFQGNSAPDKSGLPSDRFSAERTGGSVSTLTIQRTQQEDSAVYLCASSLSGGNNYGYTFGSGTRLTVV.

The genes are TRBV27 and TRBJ1-4; D not certain. The germline V and J ends were trimmed by 0 bases and 8 bases, with 7 bases remaining between them. The CDR3 consists of 13 residues. The germline V gene has CDR1 MNHEY and CDR2 SMNVEV (reference sequence). For the CDR3, the DNA is TGTGCCAGCAGTTTATCGTTGCAGGAAAAACTGTTTTTT. Protein: CASSLSLQEKLFF.

This chain joins TRBV2 and TRBJ2-2, with 12 bases lining up with TRBD2. The length of the CDR3 is 16 residues. With V trimmed by 6 bases and J by 5 bases, 7 bases remained unmatched. Germline loops: CDR1 SNHLY, CDR2 FYNNEI. The CDR3 region has the DNA TGTGCCAGCAGAAAACTAGCGGGGGGCAGTACCGGGGAGCTGTTTTTT. Residues: CASRKLAGGSTGELFF.

This chain links TRBV4-3 with TRBJ1-6; D possibly corresponds to TRBD1 (6 bases). The CDR3 contains 15 residues. The V end was cut by 2 bases, the J end by 5 bases, with 10 bases between. The germline CDR1 and CDR2 sequences are LGHNA and YSLEER. The CDR3 spells CASSQRTANNSPLHF. The CDR3 region has the DNA TGCGCCAGCAGCCAAAGGACAGCGAATAATTCACCCCTCCACTTT.

This clone was seen only a few times. The sample has other DNA sequences that encode this CDR3 too. The J gene is TRBJ2-7, the V gene TRBV19, with 10 bases aligning to TRBD2. The CDR3 is 14 residues long. Germline V gives CDR1 LNHDA, CDR2 SQIVND (reference sequence). The V segment lost 4 bases and the J segment 1 base; nucleotides outside the gene matches: 1. The CDR3 protein is CASSRTSGSYEQYF. CDR3 DNA: TGTGCCAGTAGTAGGACTAGCGGTTCCTACGAGCAGTACTTC.

The genes are TRBV6-4 and TRBJ2-6; D perhaps matches TRBD1 (5 bases). CDR3 size: 15 residues. The V gene's germline CDR1 is MRHNA and CDR2 SNTAGT. Trimming took 3 bases from V and 0 from J, leaving 6 bases between them. The CDR3 loop reads CASSEDNSGANVLTF. Here the CDR3 DNA reads TGTGCCAGCAGTGAGGACAACTCTGGGGCCAACGTCCTGACTTTC.

The chain has TRBV30 and TRBJ2-1; 12 bases fit TRBD2. Germline CDR1 is GTSNPN and CDR2 is SVGIG (reference sequence). The V and J ends lost 8 bases and 9 bases, in that order; junction bases with no gene match: 8. This CDR3 contains 13 residues. CDR3 nucleotides: TGTGCCGTCCCGGGACTAGCGGGCAGTGAGCAGTTCTTC. Amino acids: CAVPGLAGSEQFF.

The V and J genes are TRBV9 and TRBJ2-7; 9 nucleotides agree with TRBD2. The CDR3 loop spans 14 amino acids. The germline V gene encodes CDR1 SGDLS and CDR2 YYNGEE. Unmatched junction bases numbered 8, after V lost 4 bases and J lost 6 bases. CDR3 sequence (DNA): TGTGCCAGCAGCCCAGCGGGGGGCCCTCGCGAGCAGTACTTC. This encodes CASSPAGGPREQYF.

The chain links TRBV10-2 to TRBJ2-1; 9 nucleotides align to TRBD1. The length of the CDR3 is 15 residues. The trim removed 8 bases at V and 6 bases at J, leaving 11 bases unmatched. In germline, CDR1 is WSHSY, CDR2 SAAADI. CDR3 in amino acids: CASSDRGSDANEQFF. CDR3 in DNA: TGCGCCAGCTCGGACAGGGGATCCGATGCCAATGAGCAGTTCTTC.

The genes are TRBV5-1 and TRBJ2-1; 8 bases match TRBD1. The germline CDR1 and CDR2 sequences are SGHRS and YFSETQ. J lost 8 bases, V lost 2 bases, and 15 bases had no gene match. This CDR3 spans 17 amino acids. CDR3 residues: CASSLSQWAGGTDEQFF. CDR3 nucleotides: TGCGCCAGCAGCTTAAGTCAATGGGCAGGGGGCACGGATGAGCAGTTCTTC.

The V gene is TRBV3-1 (or the pseudogene TRBV3-2), the J gene TRBJ2-3; possible D gene TRBD2, 7 bases. CDR1 and CDR2 from the germline V gene are LGHDT and YNNKEL (reference sequence). Trimming shortened V by 0 bases and J by 4 bases, and 17 bases separated the two germline ends. The CDR3 spans 17 residues. CDR3 sequence (DNA): TGTGCCAGCAGCCAAGATTCTTATTCGCGGGGGCCAGATACGCAGTATTTT. Its translation: CASSQDSYSRGPDTQYF.

The V call is TRBV28, the J call TRBJ1-2; 9 bases align to TRBD1. There are 14 residues in the CDR3. The germline CDR1 and CDR2 sequences are MDHEN and SYDVKM. Unmatched junction bases numbered 11, after V lost 7 bases and J lost 8 bases. The CDR3 here is CASKTGGLFWGYTF. The CDR3 coding sequence is TGTGCCAGCAAAACAGGGGGCTTATTCTGGGGCTACACCTTC.

The chain has TRBV28 and TRBJ1-1; D gene ambiguous. Germline V gene lookup returns CDR1 MDHEN and CDR2 SYDVKM. This CDR3 contains 15 residues. Between the trimmed V and J ends, which lost 7 bases and 4 bases, there was a span of 19 bases. The CDR3 DNA reads TGTGCCAGCATAACCGGCCAAGCGGTAGGCACTGAAGCTTTCTTT. This encodes CASITGQAVGTEAFF.

The V call is TRBV6-5, the J call TRBJ2-3; D is perhaps TRBD2 (5 bases). Trimming took off 6 bases at V and 2 bases at J, with 9 bases between the two ends. The CDR3 is made up of 13 amino acids. The germline CDR1 and CDR2 sequences are MNHEY and SVGAGI. Written as DNA, the CDR3 is TGTGCCAGCAGAGGAGGCCCCACAGATACGCAGTATTTT. Protein product: CASRGGPTDTQYF.

The V and J genes are TRBV10-3 and TRBJ1-5; a weak D match, TRBD1 (6 bases). V was pared by 3 bases and J by 0 bases, with 12 bases between. Germline V gene data show CDR1 as ENHRY and CDR2 as SYGVKD. This CDR3 region has 16 residues. The CDR3 protein is CAISEGGRYSNQPQHF. The CDR3 DNA reads as TGTGCCATCAGTGAAGGGGGACGTTATAGCAATCAGCCCCAGCATTTT.

The chain employs TRBV14 and TRBJ2-5; D remains unclear. V was cut by 2 bases and J by 1 base, with 11 bases left in between. CDR3 length equals 15 residues. From germline, CDR1 is SGHDN and CDR2 FVKESK. CDR3 nucleotide sequence: TGTGCCAGCAGCCAACTCGCGGTACGCCAAGAGACCCAGTACTTC. Encoded protein: CASSQLAVRQETQYF.

The J gene is TRBJ1-4, the V gene TRBV27; a possible D gene is TRBD1 (5 bases). Germline V gene data show CDR1 as MNHEY and CDR2 as SMNVEV (reference sequence). CDR3 length equals 13 residues. V was pared by 5 bases and J by 4 bases, with 8 bases between. DNA of the CDR3: TGTGCCAGCAGTCGTCAGGGTAATGAAAAACTGTTTTTT. Amino acids: CASSRQGNEKLFF.

This chain connects TRBV25-1 to TRBJ2-5; 7 bases map to TRBD1. Germline V gene sequence: CDR1 MGHDK, CDR2 SYGVNS. CDR3 length equals 13 residues. The V segment lost 6 bases and the J segment 4 bases; nucleotides outside the gene matches: 5. The CDR3 reads CASRQGWAETQYF. In nucleotides, the CDR3 is TGTGCCAGCAGACAGGGGTGGGCAGAGACCCAGTACTTC.

The V call is TRBV7-2, the J call TRBJ2-3; 7 bases are shared with TRBD2. Looked up from germline, CDR1 is SGHTA and CDR2 is FQGNSA. The length of the CDR3 is 14 residues. The trim removed 5 bases at V and 4 bases at J, leaving 6 bases unmatched. CDR3 protein: CASSQGGRSDTQYF. In DNA form, the CDR3 reads TGTGCCAGCAGCCAAGGCGGGAGATCAGATACGCAGTATTTT.

The chain carries TRBV6-1 and TRBJ1-5; possibly TRBD1 for D (5 bases). Deletions cut 5 bases from V and 2 bases from J, with 10 bases between. CDR3 size: 14 residues. Germline values: CDR1 MNHNS, CDR2 SASEGT. As DNA, the CDR3 is TGTGCCAGCAGTTATGACAGAGGCAATCAGCCCCAGCATTTT. Encoded protein: CASSYDRGNQPQHF.

This clone was seen more than once but under ten times. The chain joins TRBV7-2 to TRBJ2-3, with a possible D match to TRBD2 (5 bases). This CDR3 has 14 amino acids. V shed 4 bases and J shed 0 bases, with 8 bases lying between them. Germline assignment: CDR1 SGHTA and CDR2 FQGNSA. The CDR3 region has the DNA TGTGCCAGCAGCTCCGGGGTTAGCACAGATACGCAGTATTTT. Translating it yields CASSSGVSTDTQYF.

V gene TRBV9 combines with J gene TRBJ2-3; 7 bases agree with TRBD2. This CDR3 region has 14 residues. V gave up 3 bases and J gave up 5 bases; unmatched junction bases: 6. Germline V CDR1 and CDR2: SGDLS, YYNGEE. The CDR3 sequence: CASSDKRGGDTQYF. The CDR3 DNA reads TGTGCCAGCAGCGATAAGCGGGGCGGAGATACGCAGTATTTT.

The V gene is TRBV3-1 (or the pseudogene TRBV3-2), the J gene TRBJ2-5; D is unclear. The CDR3 sequence is 12 residues long. Germline loops: CDR1 LGHDT, CDR2 YNNKEL (reference sequence). Trimming pared 8 bases from V and 1 base from J, leaving 8 bases between. The CDR3 bases are TGTGCCAGCGCCCGGGTCCAAGAGACCCAGTACTTC. It encodes CASARVQETQYF.

The V gene is TRBV25-1, the J gene TRBJ1-5; possibly TRBD1 for D (6 bases). CDR1 and CDR2 (germline): MGHDK, SYGVNS. V shed 6 bases and J shed 3 bases, with 18 bases lying between them. The CDR3 sequence is 16 residues long. Written as DNA, the CDR3 is TGTGCCAGCAGCCCCCTCGGGACAACTCACAATCAGCCCCAGCATTTT. Residues: CASSPLGTTHNQPQHF. The full variable domain, its missing parts supplied by reference TRBV25-1 and TRBJ1-5, is EADIYQTPRYLVIGTGKKITLECSQTMGHDKMYWYQQDPGMELHLIHYSYGVNSTEKGDLSSESTVSRIRTEHFPLTLESARPSHTSQYLCASSPLGTTHNQPQHFGDGTRLSIL.

The CDR3 DNA reads TGTGCCAGTAGCCCGGGACAGATTTCCTACGAGCAGTACTTC. This sequence encodes CASSPGQISYEQYF. V is TRBV19 and J is TRBJ2-7, with TRBD1 matching over 7 bases. V lost 6 bases, J lost 1 base, and 6 bases stayed unmatched. Per the germline V gene, CDR1 is LNHDA and CDR2 is SQIVND (reference sequence). This CDR3 spans 14 amino acids.

CDR3 amino acids: CASSPPTSGGFSEQFF. The CDR3 region has the DNA TGTGCCAGCAGCCCCCCCACTAGCGGGGGTTTTAGTGAGCAGTTCTTC. The chain links TRBV7-2 to TRBJ2-1; TRBD2 aligns across 11 bases. Per the germline V gene, CDR1 is SGHTA and CDR2 is FQGNSA. This CDR3 spans 16 amino acids. The ends lost 5 bases at V and 9 bases at J; junction bases unmatched: 12.